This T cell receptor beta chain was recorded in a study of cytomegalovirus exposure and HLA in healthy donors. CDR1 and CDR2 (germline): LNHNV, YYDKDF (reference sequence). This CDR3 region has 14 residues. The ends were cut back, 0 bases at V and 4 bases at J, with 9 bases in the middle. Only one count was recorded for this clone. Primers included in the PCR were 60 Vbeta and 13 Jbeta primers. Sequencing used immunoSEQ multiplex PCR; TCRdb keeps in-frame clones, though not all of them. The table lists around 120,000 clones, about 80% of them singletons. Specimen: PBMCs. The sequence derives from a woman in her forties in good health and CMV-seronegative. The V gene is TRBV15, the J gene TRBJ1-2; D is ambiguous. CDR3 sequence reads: CATSRDRRSYGYTF. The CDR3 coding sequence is TGTGCCACCAGCAGAGATAGGAGGAGCTATGGCTACACCTTC.